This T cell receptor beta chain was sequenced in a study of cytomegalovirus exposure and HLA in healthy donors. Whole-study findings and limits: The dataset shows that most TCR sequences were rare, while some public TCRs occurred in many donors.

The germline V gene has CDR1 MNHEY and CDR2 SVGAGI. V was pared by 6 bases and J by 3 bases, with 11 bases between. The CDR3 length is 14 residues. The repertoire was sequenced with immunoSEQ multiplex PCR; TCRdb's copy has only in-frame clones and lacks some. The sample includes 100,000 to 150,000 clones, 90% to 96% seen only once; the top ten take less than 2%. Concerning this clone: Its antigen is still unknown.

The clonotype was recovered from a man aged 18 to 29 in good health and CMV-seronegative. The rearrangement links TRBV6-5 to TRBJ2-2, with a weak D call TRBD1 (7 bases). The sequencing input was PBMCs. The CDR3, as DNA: TGTGCCAGCAGGCAGGGGGGATACACCGGGGAGCTGTTTTTT. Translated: CASRQGGYTGELFF.